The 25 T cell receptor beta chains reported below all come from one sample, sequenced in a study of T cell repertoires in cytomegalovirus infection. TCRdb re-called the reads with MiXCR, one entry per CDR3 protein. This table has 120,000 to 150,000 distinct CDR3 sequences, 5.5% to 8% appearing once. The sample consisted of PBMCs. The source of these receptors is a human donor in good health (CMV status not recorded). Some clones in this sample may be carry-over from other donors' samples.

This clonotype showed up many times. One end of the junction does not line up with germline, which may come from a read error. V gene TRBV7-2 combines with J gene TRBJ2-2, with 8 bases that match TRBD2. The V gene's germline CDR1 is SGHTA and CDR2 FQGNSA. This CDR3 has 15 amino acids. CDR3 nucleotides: TGTGCCAGCAGCGTAGCGGCGGGGGGTTACGGGGAGCTGTTTTTT. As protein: CASSVAAGGYGELFF.

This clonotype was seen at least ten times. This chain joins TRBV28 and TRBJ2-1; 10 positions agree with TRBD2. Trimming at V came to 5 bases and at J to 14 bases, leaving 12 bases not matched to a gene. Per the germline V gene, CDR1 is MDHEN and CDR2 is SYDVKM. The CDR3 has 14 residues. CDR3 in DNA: TGTGCCAGCAGTGACATTAGCGGGGGGCTCAGAAAGTTCTTC. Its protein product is CASSDISGGLRKFF.

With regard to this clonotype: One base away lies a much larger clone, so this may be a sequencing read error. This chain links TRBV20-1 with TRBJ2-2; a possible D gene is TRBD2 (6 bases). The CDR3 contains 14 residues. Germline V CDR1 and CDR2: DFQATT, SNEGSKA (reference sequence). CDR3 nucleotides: TGCAGTGCTAGGGCGGGGTTTAAGACCGGGGAGCTGTGTTTT. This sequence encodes CSARAGFKTGELCF.

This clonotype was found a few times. The CDR3 DNA sequence: TGCAGTGCTCAGCGCGGGGTGGGCACAGATACGCAGTATTTT. Its translation: CSAQRGVGTDTQYF. The V and J genes are TRBV20-1 and TRBJ2-3; tentative D call: TRBD2 (6 bases). Germline CDR1 DFQATT, CDR2 SNEGSKA (reference sequence). The germline V and J ends were trimmed by 5 bases and 1 base, with 13 bases remaining between them. The CDR3 has 14 residues.

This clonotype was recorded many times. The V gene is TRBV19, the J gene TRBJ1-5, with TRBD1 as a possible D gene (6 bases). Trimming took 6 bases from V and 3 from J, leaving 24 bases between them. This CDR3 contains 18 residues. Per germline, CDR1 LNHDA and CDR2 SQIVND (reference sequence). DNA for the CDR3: TGTGCCAGTAGCCTCCGACCCAGGGGCCGGCCCCTCAATCAGCCCCAGCATTTT. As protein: CASSLRPRGRPLNQPQHF.

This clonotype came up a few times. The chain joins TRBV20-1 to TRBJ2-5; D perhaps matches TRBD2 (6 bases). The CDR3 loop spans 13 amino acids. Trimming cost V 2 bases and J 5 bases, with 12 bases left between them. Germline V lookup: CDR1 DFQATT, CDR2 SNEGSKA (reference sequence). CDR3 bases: TGCAGTGCTAGAATCAGGGCGGGGGAGACCCAGTACTTC. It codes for CSARIRAGETQYF.

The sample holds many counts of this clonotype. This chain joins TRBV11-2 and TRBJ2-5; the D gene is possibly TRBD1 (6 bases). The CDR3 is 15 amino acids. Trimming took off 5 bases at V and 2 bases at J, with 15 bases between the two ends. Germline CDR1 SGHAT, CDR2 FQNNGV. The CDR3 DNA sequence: TGTGCCAGCAGCCTCACAGGGATCGCGCAAGAGACCCAGTACTTC. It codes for CASSLTGIAQETQYF.

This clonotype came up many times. The CDR3 DNA sequence: TGTGCCAGCAGCCAACAGGGAATGAACACTGAAGCTTTCTTT. Translated: CASSQQGMNTEAFF. This chain connects TRBV7-2 to TRBJ1-1, with D perhaps matching TRBD1 (6 bases). CDR1 and CDR2 from the germline V gene are SGHTA and FQGNSA. V lost 5 bases and J lost 0, with 10 bases in between. The CDR3 is made up of 14 amino acids. Filled out from reference TRBV7-2 and TRBJ1-1, the complete variable domain reads GAGVSQSPSNKVTEKGKDVELRCDPISGHTALYWYRQSLGQGLEFLIYFQGNSAPDKSGLPSDRFSAERTGGSVSTLTIQRTQQEDSAVYLCASSQQGMNTEAFFGQGTRLTVV.

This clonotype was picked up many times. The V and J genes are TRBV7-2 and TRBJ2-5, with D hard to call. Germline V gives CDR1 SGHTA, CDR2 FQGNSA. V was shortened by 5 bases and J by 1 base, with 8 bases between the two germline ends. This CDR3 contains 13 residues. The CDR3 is CASSRGSQETQYF. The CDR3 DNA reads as TGTGCCAGCAGCCGCGGATCCCAAGAGACCCAGTACTTC.

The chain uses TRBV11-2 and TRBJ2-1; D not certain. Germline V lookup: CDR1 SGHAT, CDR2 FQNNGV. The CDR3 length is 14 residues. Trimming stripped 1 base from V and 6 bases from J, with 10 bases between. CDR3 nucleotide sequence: TGTGCCAGCAGCTTAGGTTCTAGTATCAATGAGCAGTTCTTC. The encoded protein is CASSLGSSINEQFF.

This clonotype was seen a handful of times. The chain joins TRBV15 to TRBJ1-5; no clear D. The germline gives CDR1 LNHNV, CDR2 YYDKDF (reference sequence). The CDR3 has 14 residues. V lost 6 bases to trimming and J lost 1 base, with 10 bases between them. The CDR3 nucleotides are TGTGCCACCAGTCATGGAGGCAGCAATCAGCCCCAGCATTTT. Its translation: CATSHGGSNQPQHF.

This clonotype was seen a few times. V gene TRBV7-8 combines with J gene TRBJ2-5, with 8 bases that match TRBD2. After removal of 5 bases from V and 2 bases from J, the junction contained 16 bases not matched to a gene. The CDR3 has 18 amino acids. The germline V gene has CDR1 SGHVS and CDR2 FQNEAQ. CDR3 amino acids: CASSPRPRVAGPQETQYF. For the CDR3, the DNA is TGTGCCAGCAGCCCCCGCCCAAGGGTAGCGGGACCGCAAGAGACCCAGTACTTC. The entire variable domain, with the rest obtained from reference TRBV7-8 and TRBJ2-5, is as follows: GAGVSQSPRYKVAKRGQDVALRCDPISGHVSLFWYQQALGQGPEFLTYFQNEAQLDKSGLPSDRFFAERPEGSVSTLKIQRTQQEDSAVYLCASSPRPRVAGPQETQYFGPGTRLLVL.

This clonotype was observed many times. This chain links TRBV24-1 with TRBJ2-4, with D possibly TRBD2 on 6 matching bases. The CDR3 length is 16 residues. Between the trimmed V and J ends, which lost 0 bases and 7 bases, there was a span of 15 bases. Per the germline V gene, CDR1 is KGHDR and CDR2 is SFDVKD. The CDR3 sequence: CATSDLRESPGNIQYF. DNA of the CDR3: TGTGCCACCAGTGATTTGCGGGAGTCACCGGGGAACATTCAGTACTTC.

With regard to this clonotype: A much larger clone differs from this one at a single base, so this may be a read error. As DNA, the CDR3 is TGTGCCGGTAATCCGGACACGAATTTCTACGAGCAGTACTTC. Translation gives CAGNPDTNFYEQYF. The genes are TRBV19 and TRBJ2-7; perhaps TRBD1 as D (5 bases). The V gene's germline CDR1 is LNHDA and CDR2 SQIVND (reference sequence). This CDR3 has 14 amino acids. Trimming cost V 11 bases and J 3 bases, with 20 bases left between them.

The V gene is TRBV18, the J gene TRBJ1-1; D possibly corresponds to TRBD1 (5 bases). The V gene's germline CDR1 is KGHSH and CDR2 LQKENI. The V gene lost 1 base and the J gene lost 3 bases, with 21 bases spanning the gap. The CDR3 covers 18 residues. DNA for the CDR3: TGTGCCAGCTCACCACGGGTTACGGACGGGGGAAGGGACACTGAAGCTTTCTTT. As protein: CASSPRVTDGGRDTEAFF.

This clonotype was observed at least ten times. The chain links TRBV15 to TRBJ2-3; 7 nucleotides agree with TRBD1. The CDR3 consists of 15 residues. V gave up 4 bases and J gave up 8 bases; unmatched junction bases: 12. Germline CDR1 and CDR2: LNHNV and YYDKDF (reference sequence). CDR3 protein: CATSKRTGPGGTQYF. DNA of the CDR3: TGTGCCACCAGCAAGCGGACAGGCCCCGGAGGTACGCAGTATTTT.

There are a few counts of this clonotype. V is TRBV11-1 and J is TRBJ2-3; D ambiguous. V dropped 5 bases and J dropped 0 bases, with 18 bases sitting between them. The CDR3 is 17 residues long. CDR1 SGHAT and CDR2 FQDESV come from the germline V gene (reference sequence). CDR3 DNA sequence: TGTGCCAGCAGCCTAGGTTGGGCGGCAGCTAGCACAGATACGCAGTATTTT. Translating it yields CASSLGWAAASTDTQYF.

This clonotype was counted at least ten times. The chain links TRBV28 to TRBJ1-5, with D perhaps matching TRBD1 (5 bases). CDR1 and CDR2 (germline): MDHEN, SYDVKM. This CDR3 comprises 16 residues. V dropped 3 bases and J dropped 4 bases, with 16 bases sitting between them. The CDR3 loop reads CASSLTPRQLNQPQHF. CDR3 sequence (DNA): TGTGCCAGCAGTTTGACCCCTAGACAGCTTAATCAGCCCCAGCATTTT. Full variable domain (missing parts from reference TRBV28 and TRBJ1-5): DVKVTQSSRYLVKRTGEKVFLECVQDMDHENMFWYRQDPGLGLRLIYFSYDVKMKEKGDIPEGYSVSREKKERFSLILESASTNQTSMYLCASSLTPRQLNQPQHFGDGTRLSIL.

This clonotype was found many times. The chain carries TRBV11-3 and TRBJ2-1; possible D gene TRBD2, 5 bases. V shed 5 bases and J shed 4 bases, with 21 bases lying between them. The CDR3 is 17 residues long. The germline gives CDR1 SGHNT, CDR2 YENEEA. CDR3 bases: TGTGCCAGCAGCCCGTCACCGGGGTTCGCGGCATACAATGAGCAGTTCTTC. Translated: CASSPSPGFAAYNEQFF.

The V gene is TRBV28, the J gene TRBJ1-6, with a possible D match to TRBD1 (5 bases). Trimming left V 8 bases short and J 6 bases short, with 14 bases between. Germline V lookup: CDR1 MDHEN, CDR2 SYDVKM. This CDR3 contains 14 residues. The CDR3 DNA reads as TGTGCCAGCCAACGGGGCAGGGTTAATTCACCCCTCCACTTT. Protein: CASQRGRVNSPLHF.

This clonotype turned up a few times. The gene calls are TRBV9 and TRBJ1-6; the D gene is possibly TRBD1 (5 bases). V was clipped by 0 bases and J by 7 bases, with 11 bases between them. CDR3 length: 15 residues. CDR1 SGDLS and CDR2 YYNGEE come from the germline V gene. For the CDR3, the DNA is TGTGCCAGCAGCGTAGGTTCAGGGAGGAATTCACCCCTCCACTTT. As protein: CASSVGSGRNSPLHF.

The CDR3 protein is CAWSGDWDRGTEAFF. For the CDR3, the DNA is TGTGCCTGGAGTGGGGACTGGGACAGGGGGACTGAAGCTTTCTTT. The chain has TRBV30 and TRBJ1-1; 11 bases agree with TRBD1. This CDR3 has 15 amino acids. V shed 1 base, J shed 5 bases, and the junction held 6 bases outside the gene matches. CDR1 and CDR2 (germline): GTSNPN, SVGIG (reference sequence). Variable domain in full (rest from reference TRBV30 and TRBJ1-1): SQTIHQWPATLVQPVGSPLSLECTVEGTSNPNLYWYRQAAGRGLQLLFYSVGIGQISSEVPQNLSASRPQDRQFILSSKKLLLSDSGFYLCAWSGDWDRGTEAFFGQGTRLTVV.

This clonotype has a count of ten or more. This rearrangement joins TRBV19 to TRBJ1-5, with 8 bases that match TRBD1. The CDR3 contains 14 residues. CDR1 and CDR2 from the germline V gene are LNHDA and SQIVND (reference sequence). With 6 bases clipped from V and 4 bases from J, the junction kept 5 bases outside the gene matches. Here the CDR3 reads CASRKTGENQPQHF. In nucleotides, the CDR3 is TGTGCCAGTAGGAAGACAGGGGAAAATCAGCCCCAGCATTTT.

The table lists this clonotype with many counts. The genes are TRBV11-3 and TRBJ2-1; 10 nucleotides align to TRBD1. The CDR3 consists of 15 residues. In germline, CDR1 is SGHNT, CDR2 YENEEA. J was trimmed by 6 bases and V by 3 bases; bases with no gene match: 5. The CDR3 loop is CASSFTGTGANEQFF. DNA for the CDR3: TGTGCCAGCAGCTTCACTGGGACAGGGGCCAATGAGCAGTTCTTC.

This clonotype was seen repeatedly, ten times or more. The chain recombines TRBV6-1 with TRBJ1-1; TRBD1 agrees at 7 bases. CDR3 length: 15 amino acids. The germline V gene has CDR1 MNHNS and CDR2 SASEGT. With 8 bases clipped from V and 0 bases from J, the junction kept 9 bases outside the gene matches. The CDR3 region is CASSRQGPVNTEAFF. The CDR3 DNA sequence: TGTGCCAGCTCAAGACAGGGACCGGTGAACACTGAAGCTTTCTTT.